This TCR beta chain emerged from a study of T-cell reconstitution after alpha-beta-depleted transplantation in children (dated by TCRdb to about 2016). About the study as a whole: T-cell immune reconstitution after TCRalphabeta/CD19-depleted allogeneic hematopoietic cell transplantation in children was quantitatively tracked in the study by means of TCR repertoire profiling.

V is clipped by 9 bases and J by 3 bases, and the sequence between their germline boundaries is 15 bases long. From the germline V gene, CDR1 is ENHRY and CDR2 is SYGVKD. From cysteine to phenylalanine, the CDR3 is 13 amino acids long. The only DNA kept is the CDR3, 39 bases in frame from the first base. A word on this clonotype: The target of this receptor is not known. One base away there is no much larger clone; base qualities are not given.

The library was made by PCR. Sequencing was carried out with an Illumina HiSeq 2500. TCR libraries were prepared with molecular barcoding, using unique molecular identifiers to normalize TCRbeta repertoire quantification. Through fastp at Q25 and MiXCR, TCRdb rebuilt clones from the public reads, retaining in-frame beta chains. When rows share a CDR3 protein, they turn into one entry using the most common DNA and genes. This sample holds 350,000 to 450,000 distinct CDR3 sequences; about 14% were observed only once. Together, the top ten hold roughly 4.5% of the sample. Sequenced here: PBMCs, sampled from the stem cell graft. The TCR comes from a human donor who donated a stem cell graft to a child with Fanconi anemia. The sequence is built from TRBV10-3 and TRBJ2-7; TRBD1 is possibly the D segment (6 matching bases). Here the CDR3 is given as CAIRQVQSYEQYF. The bases read TGTGCCATACGACAGGTCCAAAGCTACGAGCAGTACTTC.